This entry describes one T cell receptor beta chain. Its antigen is undetermined. The data were taken from a study of Tregs in tolerant kidney transplant recipients. Study-wide points: Activated donor B cell expansion appeared to reveal the most relevant donor-specific TCRbeta repertoire.

This CDR3 is 15 amino acids long. The V gene's germline CDR1 is SQVTM and CDR2 ANQGSEA. V lost 2 bases and J 3 bases, leaving 16 bases between the germline ends. CD4+CD25+CD127- Tregs, CD4+CD25- non-Tregs, CD4 and CD8 cells were sorted. Profiled with immunoSEQ multiplex PCR; TCRdb holds only in-frame clones, not every one. The sample comprises 68,000 or so clones, 84% of which are singletons, and approximately 4% rests with the top ten. The sample was CD4+ T cells from blood. The TCR comes from a human donor in good health. The chain employs TRBV29-1 and TRBJ1-1, with D possibly TRBD1 on 5 matching bases. CDR3 sequence reads: CSVEPRGRGDTEAFF. CDR3 coding DNA: TGCAGCGTTGAACCCCGGGGTAGGGGAGACACTGAAGCTTTCTTT.